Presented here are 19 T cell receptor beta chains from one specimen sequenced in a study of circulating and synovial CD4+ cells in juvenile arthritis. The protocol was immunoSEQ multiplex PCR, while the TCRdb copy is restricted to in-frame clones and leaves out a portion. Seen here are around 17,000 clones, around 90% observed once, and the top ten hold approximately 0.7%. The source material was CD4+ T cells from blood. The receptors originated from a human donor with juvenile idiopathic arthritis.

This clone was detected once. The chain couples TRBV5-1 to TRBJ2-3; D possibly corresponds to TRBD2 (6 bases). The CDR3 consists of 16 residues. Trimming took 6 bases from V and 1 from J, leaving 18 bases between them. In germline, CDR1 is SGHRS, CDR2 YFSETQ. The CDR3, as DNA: TGCGCCAGCAACTCTGGTTCTAGCGTGGGCACAGATACGCAGTATTTT. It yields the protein CASNSGSSVGTDTQYF.

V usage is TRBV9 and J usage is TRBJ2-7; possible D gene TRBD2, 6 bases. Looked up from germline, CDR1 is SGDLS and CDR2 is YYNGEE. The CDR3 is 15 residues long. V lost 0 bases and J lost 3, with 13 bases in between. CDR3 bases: TGTGCCAGCAGCGTAGACCGGGACTCGGTCTACGAGCAGTACTTC. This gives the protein CASSVDRDSVYEQYF.

In DNA, the CDR3 is TGTGCCAGCAGTTACTCGGCAGGCCTGATCGGTGGCTACACCTTC. Its protein is CASSYSAGLIGGYTF. The chain carries TRBV6-6 and TRBJ1-2; D is undetermined. The CDR3 spans 15 residues. Trimming removed 0 bases from V and 7 bases from J, with 15 bases in between. CDR1 and CDR2 (germline): MNHNY, SVGAGI (reference sequence).

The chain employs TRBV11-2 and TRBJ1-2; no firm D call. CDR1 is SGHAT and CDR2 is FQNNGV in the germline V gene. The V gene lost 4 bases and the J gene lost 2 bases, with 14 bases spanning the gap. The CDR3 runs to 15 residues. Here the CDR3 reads CASSSFGGLNYGYTF. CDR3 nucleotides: TGTGCCAGCAGCTCCTTCGGAGGTTTGAACTATGGCTACACCTTC. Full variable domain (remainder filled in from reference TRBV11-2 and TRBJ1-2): EAGVAQSPRYKIIEKRQSVAFWCNPISGHATLYWYQQILGQGPKLLIQFQNNGVVDDSQLPKDRFSAERLKGVDSTLKIQPAKLEDSAVYLCASSSFGGLNYGYTFGSGTRLTVV.

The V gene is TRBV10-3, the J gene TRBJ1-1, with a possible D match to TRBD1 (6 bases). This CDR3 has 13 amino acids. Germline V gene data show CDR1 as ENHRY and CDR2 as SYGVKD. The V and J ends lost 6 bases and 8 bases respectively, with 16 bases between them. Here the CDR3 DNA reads TGTGCCATCAGGGCGGACAGCCTGCTGGAAGCTTTCTTT. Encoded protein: CAIRADSLLEAFF.

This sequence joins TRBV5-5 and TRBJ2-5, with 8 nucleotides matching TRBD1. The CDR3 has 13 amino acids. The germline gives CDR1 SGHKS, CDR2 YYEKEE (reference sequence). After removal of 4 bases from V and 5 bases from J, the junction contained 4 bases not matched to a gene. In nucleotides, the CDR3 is TGTGCCAGCAGCAGGACAGGGTGGGAGACCCAGTACTTC. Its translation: CASSRTGWETQYF.

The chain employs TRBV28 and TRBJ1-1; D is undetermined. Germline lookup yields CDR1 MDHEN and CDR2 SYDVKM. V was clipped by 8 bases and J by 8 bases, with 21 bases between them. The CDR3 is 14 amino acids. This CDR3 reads CASALEQSQTEAFF. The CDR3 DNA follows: TGTGCCAGCGCCCTGGAACAGTCCCAAACCGAAGCTTTCTTT.

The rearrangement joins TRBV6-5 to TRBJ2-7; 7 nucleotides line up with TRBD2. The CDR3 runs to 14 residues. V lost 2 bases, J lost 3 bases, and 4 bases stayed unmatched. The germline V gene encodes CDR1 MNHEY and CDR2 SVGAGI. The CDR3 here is CASSYRTGGYEQYF. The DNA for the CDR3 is TGTGCCAGCAGTTACCGGACGGGGGGCTACGAGCAGTACTTC.

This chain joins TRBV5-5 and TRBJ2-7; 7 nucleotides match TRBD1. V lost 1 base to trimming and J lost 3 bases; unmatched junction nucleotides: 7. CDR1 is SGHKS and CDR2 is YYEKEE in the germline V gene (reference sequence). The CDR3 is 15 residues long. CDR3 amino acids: CASSLPRTGFYEQYF. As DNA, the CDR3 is TGTGCCAGCAGCTTGCCCAGGACAGGCTTCTACGAGCAGTACTTC.

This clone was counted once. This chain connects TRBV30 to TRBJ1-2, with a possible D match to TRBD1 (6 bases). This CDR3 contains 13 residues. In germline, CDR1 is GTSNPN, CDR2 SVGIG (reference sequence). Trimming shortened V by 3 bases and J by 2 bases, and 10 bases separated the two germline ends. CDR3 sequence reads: CAWRDQGNYGYTF. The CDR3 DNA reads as TGTGCCTGGAGGGATCAGGGGAACTATGGCTACACCTTC.

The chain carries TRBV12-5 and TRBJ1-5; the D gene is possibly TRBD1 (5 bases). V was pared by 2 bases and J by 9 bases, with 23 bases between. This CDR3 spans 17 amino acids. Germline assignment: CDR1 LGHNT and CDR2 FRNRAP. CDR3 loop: CASGLSPLGTPGGPQHF. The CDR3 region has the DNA TGTGCTAGTGGTTTGTCTCCACTCGGGACTCCGGGGGGGCCCCAGCATTTT. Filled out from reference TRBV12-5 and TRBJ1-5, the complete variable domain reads DARVTQTPRHKVTEMGQEVTMRCQPILGHNTVFWYRQTMMQGLELLAYFRNRAPLDDSGMPKDRFSAEMPDATLATLKIQPSEPRDSAVYFCASGLSPLGTPGGPQHFGDGTRLSIL.

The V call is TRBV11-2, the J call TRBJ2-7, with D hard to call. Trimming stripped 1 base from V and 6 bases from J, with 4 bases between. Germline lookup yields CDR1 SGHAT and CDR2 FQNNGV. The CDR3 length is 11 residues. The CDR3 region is CASSLGLEQYF. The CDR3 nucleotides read TGTGCCAGCAGCTTAGGGCTCGAGCAGTACTTC.

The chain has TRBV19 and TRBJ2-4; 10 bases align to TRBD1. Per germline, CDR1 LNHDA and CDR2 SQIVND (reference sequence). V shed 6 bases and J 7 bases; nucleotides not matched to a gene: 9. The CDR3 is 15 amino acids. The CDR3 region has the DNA TGTGCCAGTAGCCCCTGGACGGGACAGGGGAACATTCAGTACTTC. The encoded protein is CASSPWTGQGNIQYF.

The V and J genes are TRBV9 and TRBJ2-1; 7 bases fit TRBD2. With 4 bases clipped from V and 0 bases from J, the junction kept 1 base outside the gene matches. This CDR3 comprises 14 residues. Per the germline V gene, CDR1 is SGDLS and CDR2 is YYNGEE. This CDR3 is CASSRGSSYNEQFF. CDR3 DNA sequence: TGTGCCAGCAGCCGCGGGAGCTCCTACAATGAGCAGTTCTTC. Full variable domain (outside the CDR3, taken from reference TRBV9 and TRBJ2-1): DSGVTQTPKHLITATGQRVTLRCSPRSGDLSVYWYQQSLDQGLQFLIQYYNGEERAKGNILERFSAQQFPDLHSELNLSSLELGDSALYFCASSRGSSYNEQFFGPGTRLTVL.

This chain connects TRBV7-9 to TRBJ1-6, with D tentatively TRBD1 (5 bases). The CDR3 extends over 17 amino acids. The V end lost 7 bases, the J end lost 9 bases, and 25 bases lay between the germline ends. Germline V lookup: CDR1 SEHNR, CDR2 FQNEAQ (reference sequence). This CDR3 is CASTDHGGAGVISPLHF. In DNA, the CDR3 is TGTGCCAGCACCGACCATGGCGGTGCGGGGGTTATTTCACCCCTCCACTTT.

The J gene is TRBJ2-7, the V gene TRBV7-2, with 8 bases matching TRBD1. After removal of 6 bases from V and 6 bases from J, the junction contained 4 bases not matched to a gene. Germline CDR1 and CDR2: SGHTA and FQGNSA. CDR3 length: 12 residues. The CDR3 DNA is TGTGCCAGCAGTAGCAGGGGGCGCGAGCAGTACTTC. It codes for CASSSRGREQYF.

CDR3 region: CASSARDREGGYTF. The DNA of the CDR3 is TGTGCCAGCAGCGCACGGGACAGGGAGGGCGGCTACACCTTC. The genes are TRBV21-1 and TRBJ1-2; the tabulated D call, TRBD1, remains unverified against the DNA. TRBV21-1 is a documented pseudogene. The CDR3 has 14 residues.

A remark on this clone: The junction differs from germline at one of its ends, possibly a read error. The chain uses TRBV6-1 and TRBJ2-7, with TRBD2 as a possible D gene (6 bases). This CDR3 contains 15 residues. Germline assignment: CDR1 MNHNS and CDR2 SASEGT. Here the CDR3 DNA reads TGTGCCACCAGTGGGGGACTGACTGGAGCTGGAGAGCAGTACTTC. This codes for CATSGGLTGAGEQYF.

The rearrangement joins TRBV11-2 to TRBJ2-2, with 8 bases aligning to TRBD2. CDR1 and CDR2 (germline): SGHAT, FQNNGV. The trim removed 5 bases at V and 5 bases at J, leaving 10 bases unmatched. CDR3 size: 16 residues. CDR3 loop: CASSPIAGKDTGELFF. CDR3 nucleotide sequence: TGTGCCAGCAGCCCGATAGCGGGGAAGGATACCGGGGAGCTGTTTTTT.